This T cell receptor beta chain was identified during a study of T cell repertoires in cytomegalovirus infection. Turning to the study itself: Recently identified HLA-C-restricted CMV epitopes were used, and well-studied HLA-B-restricted CMV epitopes were used as well. Public TCR beta signatures provided an indication of both CMV infection and a matching HLA type.

This clonotype has ten or more counts. The antigen is unknown. Whole-study results and caveats: The cumulative frequency of public TCR beta families identified carriers of CMV plus the relevant HLA. CMV-specific TCR beta clonotypes restricted by HLA-C were the ones dominating the ex vivo response.

The CDR3 extends over 15 amino acids. The trim removed 9 bases at V and 3 bases at J, leaving 10 bases unmatched. Germline V lookup: CDR1 SGHVS, CDR2 FQNEAQ. One entry per CDR3 protein, called by TCRdb with MiXCR from the reads. Among about 120,000 distinct CDR3 sequences listed, around 30% were seen once. The V and J genes are TRBV7-8 and TRBJ2-1; TRBD1 matches at 8 bases. The sample consisted of CD8+ T cells from cultured PBMCs, taken from culture after CMV antigen stimulation. This clonotype was sampled from a human donor in good health (CMV status not recorded). Some clones in this sample may be carry-over from other donors' samples. For the CDR3, the DNA is TGTGCCAGTACCTTCTTCAGGGGGCACTACAATGAGCAGTTCTTC. Amino acid sequence: CASTFFRGHYNEQFF.